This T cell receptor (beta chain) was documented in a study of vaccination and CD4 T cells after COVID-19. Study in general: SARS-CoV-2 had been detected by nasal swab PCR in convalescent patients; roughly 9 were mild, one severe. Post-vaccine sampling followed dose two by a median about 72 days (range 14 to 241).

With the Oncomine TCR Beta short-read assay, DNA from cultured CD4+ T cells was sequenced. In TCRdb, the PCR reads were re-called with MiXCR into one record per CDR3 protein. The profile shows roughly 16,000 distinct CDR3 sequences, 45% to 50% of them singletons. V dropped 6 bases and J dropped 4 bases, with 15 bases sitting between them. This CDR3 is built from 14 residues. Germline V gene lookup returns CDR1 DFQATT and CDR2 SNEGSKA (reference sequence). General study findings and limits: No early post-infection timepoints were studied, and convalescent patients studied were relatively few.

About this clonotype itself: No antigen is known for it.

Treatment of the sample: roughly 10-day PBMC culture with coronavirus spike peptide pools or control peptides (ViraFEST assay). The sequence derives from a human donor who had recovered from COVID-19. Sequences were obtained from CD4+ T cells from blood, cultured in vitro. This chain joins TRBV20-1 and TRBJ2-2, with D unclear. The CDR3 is CSARKRRSTGELFF. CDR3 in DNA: TGCAGTGCAAGAAAGAGACGGAGCACCGGGGAGCTGTTTTTT.